The 24 T cell receptor beta chains below were found in one sample sequenced in a study of Ad26.COV2.S vaccination and SARS-CoV-2 variants. TCRdb's table, derived via immunoSEQ multiplex PCR, lists solely in-frame clones and lacks some. In the table there are about 370,000 clones, 75% to 90% of which are singletons. Treatment of the sample: some 20 received Ad26.COV2.S at low or high dose, single or two shots; roughly 5 received placebo; per-sample allocation not given. Collection of samples fell on day 63 after the first vaccine or placebo injection. The sequencing here drew on peripheral blood, taken in a trial of Ad26.COV2.S vaccine versus placebo. These receptors were taken from a person aged 18-60 years who received the Ad26.COV2.S COVID-19 vaccine or a placebo.

The V and J genes are TRBV4-1 and TRBJ1-3; 9 nucleotides agree with TRBD1. The length of the CDR3 is 16 residues. With V trimmed by 3 bases and J by 4 bases, 7 bases remained unmatched. CDR1 MGHRA and CDR2 YSYEKL come from the germline V gene. The CDR3 nucleotides are TGCGCCAGCAGCCACTCCGGGACAGGGAAGGGAAACACCATATATTTT. This translates into CASSHSGTGKGNTIYF.

The chain recombines TRBV19 with TRBJ2-1, with 11 positions matching TRBD2. Germline V gene sequence: CDR1 LNHDA, CDR2 SQIVND (reference sequence). This CDR3 spans 14 amino acids. V dropped 10 bases and J dropped 10; count of bases not matched to a gene: 12. CDR3 residues: CATSELAGVGEQFF. CDR3 bases: TGTGCCACCTCGGAACTAGCGGGAGTTGGAGAGCAGTTCTTC.

V is TRBV11-3 and J is TRBJ1-1; D is unresolved. The V end lost 5 bases, the J end lost 3 bases, and 10 bases lay between the germline ends. The CDR3 length is 13 residues. Germline V CDR1 and CDR2: SGHNT, YENEEA. The CDR3 DNA follows: TGTGCCAGCAGCCCTCGGGGTTACACTGAAGCTTTCTTT. This sequence encodes CASSPRGYTEAFF.

This clone has just one count. V usage is TRBV12-5 and J usage is TRBJ2-1; 9 bases align to TRBD1. The V gene's germline CDR1 is LGHNT and CDR2 FRNRAP. The length of the CDR3 is 18 residues. J gave up 2 bases and V 6 bases, and 14 bases lay outside the gene matches. DNA of the CDR3: TGTGCTAGTGGAGCCGGGACAGGGCAACCGATTACCTACAATGAGCAGTTCTTC. This codes for CASGAGTGQPITYNEQFF.

This rearrangement joins TRBV5-4 to TRBJ2-7; the match to TRBD2 covers 10 bases. Trimming cost V 4 bases and J 5 bases; bases outside gene matches: 15. There are 17 residues in the CDR3. Germline-derived CDR1 and CDR2 are SGHNT and YYREEE (reference sequence). For the CDR3, the DNA is TGTGCCAGCAGCGGAATTCCAGCGGGGGGGCCCCCCGACGAGCAGTACTTC. It is translated as CASSGIPAGGPPDEQYF.

The chain is built from TRBV5-1 and TRBJ2-3; 11 bases line up with TRBD2. The junction had 4 bases not matched to a gene; V was cut back by 2 bases and J by 5 bases. The CDR3 extends over 15 amino acids. CDR1 and CDR2 (germline): SGHRS, YFSETQ. CDR3 nucleotide sequence: TGCGCCAGCAGCTTAACTAGCGGGAGTCTAGATACGCAGTATTTT. This sequence encodes CASSLTSGSLDTQYF.

The chain is built from TRBV6-6 and TRBJ2-1; 8 bases fit TRBD2. The germline V gene has CDR1 MNHNY and CDR2 SVGAGI (reference sequence). Germline trimming cut 9 bases from V and 3 bases from J; bases unmatched to any gene: 7. The CDR3 loop spans 14 amino acids. CDR3 sequence reads: CASGLADLYNEQFF. The CDR3 DNA reads TGTGCCAGTGGACTAGCAGATCTCTACAATGAGCAGTTCTTC.

The rearrangement uses TRBV5-4 and TRBJ2-3, with 8 positions matching TRBD1. This CDR3 has 15 amino acids. The junction had 6 bases not matched to a gene; V was cut back by 4 bases and J by 2 bases. CDR1 SGHNT and CDR2 YYREEE come from the germline V gene (reference sequence). The CDR3 reads CASSRRDRNTDTQYF. The CDR3 bases are TGTGCCAGCAGCCGCCGGGACAGGAACACAGATACGCAGTATTTT.

V and J are TRBV3-1 (or the pseudogene TRBV3-2) and TRBJ2-3, with TRBD1 matching 9 bases. Trimming at V came to 0 bases and at J to 2 bases, leaving 9 bases not matched to a gene. There are 18 residues in the CDR3. Germline V gives CDR1 LGHDT, CDR2 YNNKEL (reference sequence). DNA for the CDR3: TGTGCCAGCAGCCAAGATGCCCTGGGACAGGGTTCCACAGATACGCAGTATTTT. Translation: CASSQDALGQGSTDTQYF.

J is TRBJ2-1 and V is TRBV6-2 or TRBV6-3; the match to TRBD2 covers 11 bases. Germline assignment: CDR1 MNHEY and CDR2 SVGEGT. The CDR3 runs 17 residues. V lost 0 bases and J lost 2; bases outside the gene matches: 3. The CDR3 sequence: CASSYSLTSGTYNEQFF. CDR3 nucleotide sequence: TGTGCCAGCAGTTACTCGTTGACTAGCGGGACCTACAATGAGCAGTTCTTC.

The chain has TRBV9 and TRBJ2-2; TRBD2 agrees at 11 bases. The CDR3 extends over 15 amino acids. The germline V gene encodes CDR1 SGDLS and CDR2 YYNGEE. V lost 5 bases to trimming and J lost 3 bases; unmatched junction nucleotides: 3. CDR3 protein: CASSTSGSYTGELFF. The CDR3 bases are TGTGCCAGCAGTACTAGCGGGAGCTACACCGGGGAGCTGTTTTTT.

This clone was seen only once. V and J are TRBV6-1 and TRBJ1-5; D call uncertain. In germline, CDR1 is MNHNS, CDR2 SASEGT. The V end was cut by 2 bases, the J end by 4 bases, with 12 bases between. The CDR3 spans 15 residues. This CDR3 is CASSEQATPNQPQHF. CDR3 nucleotides: TGTGCCAGCAGTGAACAGGCGACACCTAATCAGCCCCAGCATTTT.

The chain recombines TRBV3-1 (or the pseudogene TRBV3-2) with TRBJ1-1; possible D gene TRBD1, 6 bases. Per the germline V gene, CDR1 is LGHDT and CDR2 is YNNKEL (reference sequence). V lost 0 bases to trimming and J lost 6 bases, with 14 bases between them. CDR3 size: 15 residues. CDR3 in DNA: TGTGCCAGCAGCCAAGATCAATGGAGGGGGGCTGAAGCTTTCTTT. Translating gives CASSQDQWRGAEAFF.

The chain combines TRBV5-5 with TRBJ2-7, with 8 bases identical to TRBD2. V dropped 2 bases and J dropped 4; count of bases not matched to a gene: 2. The CDR3 is 13 residues long. Germline lookup yields CDR1 SGHKS and CDR2 YYEKEE (reference sequence). The CDR3 nucleotides are TGTGCCAGCAGCTTCGGGAGGGAGTACGAGCAGTACTTC. It translates to CASSFGREYEQYF.

The CDR3 sequence is CASSLGELQNTEAFF. DNA of the CDR3: TGCGCCAGCAGCTTGGGTGAACTCCAGAACACTGAAGCTTTCTTT. The genes are TRBV5-1 and TRBJ1-1; D gene ambiguous. The CDR3 is 15 residues long. Per the germline V gene, CDR1 is SGHRS and CDR2 is YFSETQ. V gave up 0 bases and J gave up 1 base, with 10 bases separating them.

This chain links TRBV6-1 with TRBJ2-5, with D possibly matching TRBD2 (6 bases). Germline V CDR1 and CDR2: MNHNS, SASEGT. CDR3 length: 15 residues. Deletions cut 2 bases from V and 5 bases from J, with 15 bases between. DNA for the CDR3: TGTGCCAGCAGTGAATTTAGGAGGGCCCGGGAGACCCAGTACTTC. Its translation: CASSEFRRARETQYF.

The rearrangement joins TRBV7-2 to TRBJ1-4, with D possibly being TRBD1 (6 bases). This CDR3 comprises 14 residues. V was shortened by 3 bases and J by 7 bases, with 12 bases between the two germline ends. From germline, CDR1 is SGHTA and CDR2 FQGNSA. This CDR3 reads CASSLGTTGEKLFF. Written as DNA, the CDR3 is TGTGCCAGCAGCTTGGGGACAACAGGTGAAAAACTGTTTTTT.

The J gene is TRBJ1-2, the V gene TRBV4-2; 8 positions agree with TRBD1. The CDR3 extends over 13 amino acids. Germline CDR1 reads LGHNA; CDR2 reads YNFKEQ. The junction had 1 base not matched to a gene; V was cut back by 2 bases and J by 5 bases. CDR3 sequence (DNA): TGTGCCAGCAGCCAAACAGGGGGATATGGCTACACCTTC. Its translation: CASSQTGGYGYTF.

The V gene is TRBV10-3, the J gene TRBJ2-1, with D perhaps TRBD1 (6 bases). Germline CDR1 is ENHRY and CDR2 is SYGVKD. V was clipped by 7 bases and J by 8 bases, with 12 bases between them. CDR3 length: 12 amino acids. The CDR3 sequence: CAITKPGDEQFF. CDR3 in DNA: TGTGCCATCACCAAGCCAGGGGATGAGCAGTTCTTC.

This chain joins TRBV4-1 and TRBJ2-7, with D possibly being TRBD1 (5 bases). V lost 4 bases, J lost 2 bases, and 12 bases lay in between. This CDR3 is built from 14 residues. CDR1 is MGHRA, CDR2 YSYEKL, per germline. DNA for the CDR3: TGCGCCAGCAGCCGACAGTCTTCAACCTACGAGCAGTACTTC. Its translation is CASSRQSSTYEQYF.

The chain recombines TRBV20-1 with TRBJ2-7; 10 nucleotides line up with TRBD2. Germline CDR1 reads DFQATT; CDR2 reads SNEGSKA (reference sequence). V shed 6 bases, J shed 4 bases, and the junction held 9 bases outside the gene matches. The CDR3 has 14 residues. This CDR3 reads CSASRLAGAYEQYF. The CDR3 DNA sequence: TGCAGTGCGAGTCGTCTAGCGGGAGCGTACGAGCAGTACTTC.

J is TRBJ1-2 and V is TRBV29-1; perhaps TRBD1 as D (5 bases). This CDR3 has 16 residues. Trimming removed 0 bases from V and 3 bases from J, with 17 bases in between. Germline V lookup: CDR1 SQVTM, CDR2 ANQGSEA. CDR3 residues: CSVEDSGGRTYYGYTF. The DNA of the CDR3 is TGCAGCGTTGAAGATTCGGGGGGACGCACTTACTATGGCTACACCTTC.

The genes are TRBV6-6 and TRBJ2-2; possibly TRBD2 for D (5 bases). Germline V gene sequence: CDR1 MNHNY, CDR2 SVGAGI (reference sequence). The CDR3 has 15 residues. Trimming pared 2 bases from V and 6 bases from J, leaving 13 bases between. The CDR3: CASSYTIDGAGELFF. CDR3 coding DNA: TGTGCCAGCAGTTACACGATAGACGGGGCCGGGGAGCTGTTTTTT.

The V gene is TRBV6-5, the J gene TRBJ2-7; TRBD1 is a possible D gene (6 bases). V shed 6 bases and J shed 3 bases, with 12 bases lying between them. Germline V CDR1 and CDR2: MNHEY, SVGAGI. CDR3 length: 13 amino acids. CDR3 protein: CASSRDKGYEQYF. The CDR3 DNA reads TGTGCCAGCAGCAGGGACAAGGGCTACGAGCAGTACTTC.